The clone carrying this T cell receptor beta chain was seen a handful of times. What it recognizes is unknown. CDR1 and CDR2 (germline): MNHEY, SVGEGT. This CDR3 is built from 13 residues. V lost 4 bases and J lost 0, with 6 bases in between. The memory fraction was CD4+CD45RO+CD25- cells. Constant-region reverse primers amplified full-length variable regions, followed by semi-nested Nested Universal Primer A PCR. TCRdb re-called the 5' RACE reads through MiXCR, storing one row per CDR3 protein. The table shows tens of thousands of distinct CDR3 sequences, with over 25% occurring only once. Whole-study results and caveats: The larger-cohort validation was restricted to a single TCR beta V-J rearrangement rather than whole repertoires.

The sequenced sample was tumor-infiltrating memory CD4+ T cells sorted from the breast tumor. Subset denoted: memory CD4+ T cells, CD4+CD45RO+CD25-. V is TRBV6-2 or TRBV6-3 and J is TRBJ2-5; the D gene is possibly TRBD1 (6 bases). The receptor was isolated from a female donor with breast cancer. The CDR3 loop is CASSWDNQETQYF. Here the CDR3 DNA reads TGTGCCAGCAGTTGGGACAACCAAGAGACCCAGTACTTC.